This T cell receptor (beta chain) was identified during a study of T cell responses to AZD1222 COVID-19 vaccine. Broader study findings: Among AZD1222 vaccinees, only 5 to 7 were seropositive at baseline.

This CDR3 comprises 13 residues. V was pared by 3 bases and J by 8 bases, with 9 bases between. The germline CDR1 and CDR2 sequences are SGHRS and YFSETQ. Produced via immunoSEQ multiplex PCR; TCRdb's table is partial and in-frame only. The sample lists 80,000 to 95,000 clones; more than 75% were seen once. In its sample, this clone ranks as medium-sized. No antigen is known for it. This receptor was identified in an adult in good health. The starting material was peripheral blood, obtained on day 0 of AZD1222 vaccination. The chain is built from TRBV5-1 and TRBJ1-6; no firm D call. CDR3 sequence: CASSSESHSPLHF. The CDR3 DNA follows: TGCGCCAGCAGCTCGGAAAGCCATTCACCCCTCCACTTT.